This TCR beta chain derives from a study of identical twins. Overall study results and limits: Excess twin sharing in beta out-of-frame sequences was weaker.

Per germline, CDR1 SEHNR and CDR2 FQNEAQ (reference sequence). This CDR3 is built from 15 residues. J lost 3 bases, V lost 5 bases, and 9 bases had no gene match. TCRdb processed the 5' RACE reads anew with MiXCR; each CDR3 protein has one entry. Here the sample spans around 200,000 distinct CDR3 sequences, approximately 9% being singletons. There are a few counts of this clonotype. Its target is not known. Source material: memory (CD45RO+) T cells sorted from blood. The genes are TRBV7-9 and TRBJ1-1, with TRBD1 matching 7 bases. This receptor was taken from a woman aged 18 to 35 in good health. The DNA of the CDR3 is TGTGCCAGCAGCCTCCAGGGGGTTGGGCACACTGAAGCTTTCTTT. It translates to CASSLQGVGHTEAFF.